This T cell receptor (beta chain) was identified during a study of T-cell memory formation after mild COVID-19. Study-wide findings and caveats: CD4+ contracting clones lay mainly in CM and EM, CD8+ ones in EMRA. Clones shrinking between day 15 and 85 showed a balanced CD4/CD8 split, and those that grew later tilted toward CD4+. Researchers could not confirm that second-wave clones peaking on day 37 targeted SARS-CoV-2. Pre-infection memory harbored some responding clones, suggesting cross-reactive memory joined.

Germline loops: CDR1 LGHDT, CDR2 YNNKEL (reference sequence). The germline V and J ends were trimmed by 4 bases and 2 bases, with 11 bases remaining between them. This CDR3 spans 14 amino acids. TCRdb re-called the 5' RACE reads through MiXCR, storing one row per CDR3 protein. Of approximately 290,000 distinct CDR3 sequences listed, roughly 21% are singletons. With respect to this clonotype: The antigen remains undetermined.

Sequenced input: PBMCs or a T cell subset sorted from them (not recorded which). The chain is built from TRBV3-1 and TRBJ1-1; tentatively, D is TRBD1 (6 bases). This receptor was obtained from a man between 18 and 29 years old who had mild COVID-19 (a few samples of this study predate the infection). Cell type and time point are not known. In nucleotides, the CDR3 is TGTGCCAGCAGCCGGAGGACAGATAACACTGAAGCTTTCTTT. Its protein product is CASSRRTDNTEAFF.